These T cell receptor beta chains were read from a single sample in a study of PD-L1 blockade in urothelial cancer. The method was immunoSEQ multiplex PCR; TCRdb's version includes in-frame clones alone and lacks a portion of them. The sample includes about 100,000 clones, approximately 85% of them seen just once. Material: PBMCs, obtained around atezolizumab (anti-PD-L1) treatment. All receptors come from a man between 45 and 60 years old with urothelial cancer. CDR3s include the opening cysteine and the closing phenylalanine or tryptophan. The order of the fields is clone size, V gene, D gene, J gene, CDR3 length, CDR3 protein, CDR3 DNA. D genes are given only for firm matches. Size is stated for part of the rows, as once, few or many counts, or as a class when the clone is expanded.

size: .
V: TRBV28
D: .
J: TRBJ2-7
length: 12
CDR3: CASWSSSYEQYF
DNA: TGTGCCAGCTGGAGCAGTTCCTACGAGCAGTACTTC

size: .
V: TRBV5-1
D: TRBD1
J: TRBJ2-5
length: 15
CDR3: CASSPGGTGEATQYF
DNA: TGCGCCAGCAGCCCGGGGGGGACAGGGGAAGCGACCCAGTACTTC

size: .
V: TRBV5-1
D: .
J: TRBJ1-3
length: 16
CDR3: CASSFGGANSGNTIYF
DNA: TGCGCCAGCAGCTTCGGGGGGGCCAACTCTGGAAACACCATATATTTT

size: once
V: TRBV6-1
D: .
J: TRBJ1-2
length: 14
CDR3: CASSGGGSAYGYTF
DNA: TGTGCCAGCAGTGGGGGGGGTTCGGCCTATGGCTACACCTTC

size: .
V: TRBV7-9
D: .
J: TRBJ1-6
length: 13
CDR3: CASRVGDNSPLHF
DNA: TGTGCCAGCAGAGTTGGAGATAATTCACCCCTCCACTTT

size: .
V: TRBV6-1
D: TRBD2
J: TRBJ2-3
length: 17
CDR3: CASSDNLLAGATDTQYF
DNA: TGTGCCAGCAGTGACAATCTGCTAGCGGGAGCCACAGATACGCAGTATTTT

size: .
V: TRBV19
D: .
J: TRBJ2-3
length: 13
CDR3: CASRTSSALTQYF
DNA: TGTGCCAGTAGGACTTCTAGCGCTCTTACGCAGTATTTT

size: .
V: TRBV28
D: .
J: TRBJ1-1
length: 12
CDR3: CASSLSVTEAFF
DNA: TGTGCCAGCAGTTTATCAGTCACTGAAGCTTTCTTT

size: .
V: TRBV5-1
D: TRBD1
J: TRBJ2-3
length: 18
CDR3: CASSWDMRQGKYTDTQYF
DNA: TGCGCCAGCAGCTGGGATATGAGACAGGGAAAATACACAGATACGCAGTATTTT

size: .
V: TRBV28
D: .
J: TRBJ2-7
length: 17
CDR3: CASSLFPQQGSRYEQYF
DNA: TGTGCCAGCAGTTTATTCCCCCAACAGGGCAGTCGATACGAGCAGTACTTC

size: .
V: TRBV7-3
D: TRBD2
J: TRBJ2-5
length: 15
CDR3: CASSLMASGKETQYF
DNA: TGTGCCAGCAGCTTAATGGCTAGCGGTAAAGAGACCCAGTACTTC

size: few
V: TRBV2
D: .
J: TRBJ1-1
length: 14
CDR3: CASRVGQMNTEAFF
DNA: TGTGCCAGCAGGGTAGGACAGATGAACACTGAAGCTTTCTTT

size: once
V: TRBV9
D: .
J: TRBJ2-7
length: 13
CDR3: CASSVGLVNEQYF
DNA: TGTGCCAGCAGCGTAGGACTAGTGAACGAGCAGTACTTC

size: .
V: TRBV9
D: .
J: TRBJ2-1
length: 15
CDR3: CASSSSYGTGNEQFF
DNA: TGTGCCAGCAGCTCCTCCTATGGGACTGGAAATGAGCAGTTCTTC

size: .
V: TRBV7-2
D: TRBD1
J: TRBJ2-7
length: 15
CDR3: CASSQRGRSSYEQYF
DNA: TGTGCCAGCAGCCAAAGGGGGCGAAGCTCCTACGAGCAGTACTTC

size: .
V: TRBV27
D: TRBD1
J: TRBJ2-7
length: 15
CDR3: CASSLSGDRGYEQYF
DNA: TGTGCCAGCAGTTTATCGGGGGACAGGGGTTACGAGCAGTACTTC

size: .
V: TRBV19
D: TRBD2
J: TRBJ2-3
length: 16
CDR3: CASSLDTGTSGNTQYF
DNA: TGTGCCAGTAGTCTTGACACCGGGACTAGCGGGAATACGCAGTATTTT

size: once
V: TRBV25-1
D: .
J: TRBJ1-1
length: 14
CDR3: CASSVAGLNTEAFF
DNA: TGTGCCAGCAGTGTGGCGGGCTTAAACACTGAAGCTTTCTTT

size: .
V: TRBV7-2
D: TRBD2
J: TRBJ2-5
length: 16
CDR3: CASSRRSGRALETQYF
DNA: TGTGCCAGCTCCCGTCGTAGCGGGAGGGCTCTGGAGACCCAGTACTTC

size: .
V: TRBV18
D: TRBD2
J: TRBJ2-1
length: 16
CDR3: CASSPISASGRGEQFF
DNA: TGTGCCAGCTCACCAATTTCGGCTAGCGGGAGGGGTGAGCAGTTCTTC

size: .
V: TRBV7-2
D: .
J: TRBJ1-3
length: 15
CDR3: CASSTRTVSGNTIYF
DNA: TGTGCCAGCAGCACCCGGACAGTCTCTGGAAACACCATATATTTT

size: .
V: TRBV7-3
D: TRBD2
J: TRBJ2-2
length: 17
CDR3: CASSLQASGKFTGELFF
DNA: TGTGCCAGCAGCTTACAGGCTAGCGGGAAGTTCACCGGGGAGCTGTTTTTT

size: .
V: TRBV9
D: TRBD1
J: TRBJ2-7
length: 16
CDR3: CASSLQGGQGSYEQYF
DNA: TGTGCCAGCAGCTTACAGGGGGGACAGGGGTCATACGAGCAGTACTTC

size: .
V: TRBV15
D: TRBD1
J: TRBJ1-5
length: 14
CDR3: CATSRSTGGQPQHF
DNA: TGTGCCACCAGCAGGTCGACAGGGGGTCAGCCCCAGCATTTT

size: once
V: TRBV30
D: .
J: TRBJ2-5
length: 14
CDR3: CAWTPSSDQETQYF
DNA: TGTGCCTGGACCCCCTCTAGCGATCAAGAGACCCAGTACTTC

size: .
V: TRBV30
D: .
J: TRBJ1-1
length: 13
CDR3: CAWSLGAMTEAFF
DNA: TGTGCCTGGAGTCTTGGGGCGATGACTGAAGCTTTCTTT

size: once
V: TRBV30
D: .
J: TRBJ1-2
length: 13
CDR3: CAWRPGADYGYTF
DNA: TGTGCCTGGAGGCCAGGGGCAGACTATGGCTACACCTTC

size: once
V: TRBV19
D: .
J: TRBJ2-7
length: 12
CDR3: CASSIQVGEQYF
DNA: TGTGCCAGTAGTATACAAGTCGGCGAGCAGTACTTC

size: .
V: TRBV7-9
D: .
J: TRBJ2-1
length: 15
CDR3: CASSPSGGPNNEQFF
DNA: TGTGCCAGCAGCCCCTCCGGAGGGCCTAACAATGAGCAGTTCTTC

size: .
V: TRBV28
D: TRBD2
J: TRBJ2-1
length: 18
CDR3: CASTPMGLAGGLYNEQFF
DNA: TGTGCCAGCACCCCGATGGGACTAGCGGGAGGACTGTACAATGAGCAGTTCTTC

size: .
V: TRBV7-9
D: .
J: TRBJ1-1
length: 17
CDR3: CASSHTGWGNVNTEAFF
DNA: TGTGCCAGCAGCCACACAGGGTGGGGGAACGTTAACACTGAAGCTTTCTTT